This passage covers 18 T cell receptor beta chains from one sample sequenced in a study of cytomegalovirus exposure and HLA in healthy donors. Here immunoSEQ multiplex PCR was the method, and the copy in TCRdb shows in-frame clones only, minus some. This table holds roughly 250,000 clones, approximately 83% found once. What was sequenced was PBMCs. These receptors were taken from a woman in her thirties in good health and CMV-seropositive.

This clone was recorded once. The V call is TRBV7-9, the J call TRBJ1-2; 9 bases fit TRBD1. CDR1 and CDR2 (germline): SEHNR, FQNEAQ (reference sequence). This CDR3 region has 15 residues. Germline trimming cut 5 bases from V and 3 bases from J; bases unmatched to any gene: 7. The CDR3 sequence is CASSPRDRVDYGYTF. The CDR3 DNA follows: TGTGCCAGCAGCCCTAGGGACAGGGTAGACTATGGCTACACCTTC.

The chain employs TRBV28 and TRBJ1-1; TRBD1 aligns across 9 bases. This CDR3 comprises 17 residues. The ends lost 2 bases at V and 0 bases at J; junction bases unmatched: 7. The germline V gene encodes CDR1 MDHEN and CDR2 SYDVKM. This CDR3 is CASSLGDRVQMNTEAFF. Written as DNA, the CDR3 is TGTGCCAGCAGTTTAGGGGACAGGGTCCAAATGAACACTGAAGCTTTCTTT.

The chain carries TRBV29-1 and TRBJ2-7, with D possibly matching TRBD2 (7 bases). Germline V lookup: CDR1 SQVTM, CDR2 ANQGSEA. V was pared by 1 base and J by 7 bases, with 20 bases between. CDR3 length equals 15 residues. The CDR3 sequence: CSVEVPGRGLGEQYF. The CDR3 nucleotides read TGCAGCGTTGAAGTACCTGGGAGGGGGTTAGGGGAGCAGTACTTC.

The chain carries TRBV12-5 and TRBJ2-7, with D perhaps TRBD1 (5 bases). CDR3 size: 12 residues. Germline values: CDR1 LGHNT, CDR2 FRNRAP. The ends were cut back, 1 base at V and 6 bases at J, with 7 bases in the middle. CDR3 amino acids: CASGLGGLEQYF. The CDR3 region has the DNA TGTGCTAGTGGTTTGGGGGGCCTCGAGCAGTACTTC.

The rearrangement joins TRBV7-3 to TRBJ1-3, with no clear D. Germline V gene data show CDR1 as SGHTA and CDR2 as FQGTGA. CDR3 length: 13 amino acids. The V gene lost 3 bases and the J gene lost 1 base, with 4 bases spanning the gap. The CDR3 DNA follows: TGTGCCAGCAGCTTCAATTCTGGAAACACCATATATTTT. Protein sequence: CASSFNSGNTIYF.

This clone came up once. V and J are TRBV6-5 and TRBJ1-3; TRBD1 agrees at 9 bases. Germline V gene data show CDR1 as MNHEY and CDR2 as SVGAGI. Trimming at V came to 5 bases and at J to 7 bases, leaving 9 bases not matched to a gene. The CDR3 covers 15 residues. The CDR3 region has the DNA TGTGCCAGCAGTCGGGACGGGACAGGGTGGAACACCATATATTTT. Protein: CASSRDGTGWNTIYF.

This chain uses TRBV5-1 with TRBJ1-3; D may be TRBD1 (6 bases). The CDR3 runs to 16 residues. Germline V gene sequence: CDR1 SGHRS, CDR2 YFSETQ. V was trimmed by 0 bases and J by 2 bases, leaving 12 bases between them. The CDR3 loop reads CASSLANQGTGNTIYF. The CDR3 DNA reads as TGCGCCAGCAGCTTGGCCAACCAGGGGACTGGAAACACCATATATTTT.

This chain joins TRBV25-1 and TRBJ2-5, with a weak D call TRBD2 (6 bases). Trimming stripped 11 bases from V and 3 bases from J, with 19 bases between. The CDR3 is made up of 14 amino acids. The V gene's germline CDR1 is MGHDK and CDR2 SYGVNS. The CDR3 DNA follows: TGTGCCTTCCCCCGTAGGCTAGCGAAAGAGACCCAGTACTTC. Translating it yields CAFPRRLAKETQYF.

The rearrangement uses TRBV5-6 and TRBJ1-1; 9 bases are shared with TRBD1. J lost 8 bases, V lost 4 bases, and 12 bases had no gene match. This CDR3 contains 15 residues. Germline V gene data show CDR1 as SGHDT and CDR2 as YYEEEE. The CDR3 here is CASSHLQGASTEAFF. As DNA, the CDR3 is TGTGCCAGCAGCCATCTACAGGGGGCGTCGACCGAAGCTTTCTTT.

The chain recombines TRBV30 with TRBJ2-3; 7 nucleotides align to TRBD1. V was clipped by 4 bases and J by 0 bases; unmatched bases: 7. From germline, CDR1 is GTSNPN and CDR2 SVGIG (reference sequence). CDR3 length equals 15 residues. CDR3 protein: CAWMAGTASTDTQYF. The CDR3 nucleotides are TGTGCCTGGATGGCCGGGACAGCGAGCACAGATACGCAGTATTTT.

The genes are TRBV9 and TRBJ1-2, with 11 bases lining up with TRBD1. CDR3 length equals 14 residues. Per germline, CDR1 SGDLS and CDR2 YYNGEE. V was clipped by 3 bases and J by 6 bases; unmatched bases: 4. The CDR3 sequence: CASSARTGGDGYTF. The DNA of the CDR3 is TGTGCCAGCAGCGCAAGGACAGGGGGCGATGGCTACACCTTC.

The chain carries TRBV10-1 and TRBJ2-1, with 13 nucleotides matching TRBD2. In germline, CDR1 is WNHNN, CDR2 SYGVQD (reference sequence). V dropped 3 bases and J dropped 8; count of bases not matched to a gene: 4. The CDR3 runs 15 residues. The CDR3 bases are TGCGCCAGCAGTGATGGGACTAGCGGGAACTATGAGCAGTTCTTC. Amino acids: CASSDGTSGNYEQFF.

The DNA for the CDR3 is TGTGCCAGCAGTAAGACTAGCGGGATGTACAATGAGCAGTTCTTC. Its protein product is CASSKTSGMYNEQFF. The chain links TRBV6-5 to TRBJ2-1; TRBD2 aligns across 11 bases. Unmatched junction bases numbered 4, after V lost 5 bases and J lost 4 bases. In germline, CDR1 is MNHEY, CDR2 SVGAGI. There are 15 residues in the CDR3.

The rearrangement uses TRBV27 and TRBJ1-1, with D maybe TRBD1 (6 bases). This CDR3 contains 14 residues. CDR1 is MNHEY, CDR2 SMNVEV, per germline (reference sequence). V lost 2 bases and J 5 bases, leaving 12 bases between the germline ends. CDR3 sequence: CASSLTGIWTEAFF. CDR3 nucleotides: TGTGCCAGCAGTTTAACAGGGATTTGGACTGAAGCTTTCTTT.

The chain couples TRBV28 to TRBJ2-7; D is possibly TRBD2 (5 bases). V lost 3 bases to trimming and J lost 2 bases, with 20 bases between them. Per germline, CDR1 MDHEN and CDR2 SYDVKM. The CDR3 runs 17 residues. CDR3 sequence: CASSFGAAVPTAYEQYF. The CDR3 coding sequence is TGTGCCAGCAGTTTCGGAGCGGCTGTACCAACCGCCTACGAGCAGTACTTC.

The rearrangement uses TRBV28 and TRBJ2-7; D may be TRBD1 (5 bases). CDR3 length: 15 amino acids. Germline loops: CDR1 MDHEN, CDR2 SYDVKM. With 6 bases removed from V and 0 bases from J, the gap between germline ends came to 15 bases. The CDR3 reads CASRPTGTNSYEQYF. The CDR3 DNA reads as TGTGCCAGCAGGCCAACAGGCACAAACTCCTACGAGCAGTACTTC.

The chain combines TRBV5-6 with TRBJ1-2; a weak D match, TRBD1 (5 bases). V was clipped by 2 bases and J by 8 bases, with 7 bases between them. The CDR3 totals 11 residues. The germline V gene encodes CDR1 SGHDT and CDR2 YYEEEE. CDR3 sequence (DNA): TGTGCCAGCAGCTTAAAGGGGGGCTACACCTTC. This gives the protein CASSLKGGYTF.

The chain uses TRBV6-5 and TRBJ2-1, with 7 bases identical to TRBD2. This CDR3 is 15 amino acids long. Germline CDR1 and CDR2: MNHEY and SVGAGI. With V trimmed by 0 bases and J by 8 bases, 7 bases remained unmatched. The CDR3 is CASSYSIREDYEQFF. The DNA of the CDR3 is TGTGCCAGCAGTTACTCGATACGGGAGGACTATGAGCAGTTCTTC.